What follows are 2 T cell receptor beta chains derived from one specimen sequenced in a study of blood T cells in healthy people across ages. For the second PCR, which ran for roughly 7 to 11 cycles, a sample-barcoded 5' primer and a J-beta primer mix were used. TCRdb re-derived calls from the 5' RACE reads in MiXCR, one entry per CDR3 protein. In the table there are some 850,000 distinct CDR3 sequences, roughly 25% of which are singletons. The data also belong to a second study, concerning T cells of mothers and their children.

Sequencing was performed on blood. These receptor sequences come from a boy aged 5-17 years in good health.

CDR3 nucleotides: TGCAGTGCGCGCCCTAGCGGGGGATACCAAGAGACCCAGTACTTC. This translates into CSARPSGGYQETQYF. This chain connects TRBV20-1 to TRBJ2-5; TRBD2 agrees at 10 bases. Germline CDR1 DFQATT, CDR2 SNEGSKA (reference sequence). The CDR3 is made up of 15 amino acids. Trimming cost V 6 bases and J 0 bases; bases outside gene matches: 7.

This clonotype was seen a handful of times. CDR3 sequence: CASSLRGQYYNSPLHF. In nucleotides, the CDR3 is TGTGCCAGCAGCTTAAGAGGACAGTATTATAATTCACCCCTCCACTTT. V and J are TRBV7-2 and TRBJ1-6, with D possibly matching TRBD1 (6 bases). The CDR3 loop spans 16 amino acids. CDR1 and CDR2 from the germline V gene are SGHTA and FQGNSA. Between the trimmed V and J ends, which lost 2 bases and 4 bases, there was a span of 12 bases.